Listed below are T cell receptor beta chains from one sample, sequenced in a study of early T cells in non-severe SARS-CoV-2 infection. TCRdb itself ran the 5' RACE reads through MiXCR, one entry per CDR3 protein. The sample lists roughly 54,000 distinct CDR3 sequences; around 13% were seen once. The sequenced sample was whole blood. The receptors were gathered from an adult who was a healthcare worker with PCR-confirmed SARS-CoV-2 infection or an uninfected control (not recorded which). CDR3s include the opening cysteine and the closing phenylalanine or tryptophan. The D gene is left open where the match is weak. The size entry is marked missing in some rows and otherwise reads once, few, many or a size class.

CDR3 length: 13; V gene: TRBV7-9; J gene: TRBJ2-5; D gene: -; clone size: many; CDR3 protein: CASSLAGVGSQYF; CDR3 DNA: TGTGCCAGCAGCTTAGCCGGAGTCGGCTCCCAGTACTTC
CDR3 length: 13; V gene: TRBV9; J gene: TRBJ1-5; D gene: -; clone size: -; CDR3 protein: CASSVGPNQPQHF; CDR3 DNA: TGTGCCAGCAGCGTAGGGCCCAATCAGCCCCAGCATTTT
CDR3 length: 14; V gene: TRBV20-1; J gene: TRBJ1-4; D gene: -; clone size: many; CDR3 protein: CSARDPRTDEKLFF; CDR3 DNA: TGCAGTGCTAGAGATCCTAGGACCGATGAAAAACTGTTTTTT
CDR3 length: 18; V gene: TRBV3-1; J gene: TRBJ2-2; D gene: -; clone size: -; CDR3 protein: CASSSGEPGPTNTGELFF; CDR3 DNA: TGTGCCAGCAGCTCTGGAGAGCCGGGACCGACGAACACCGGGGAGCTGTTTTTT
CDR3 length: 14; V gene: TRBV5-1; J gene: TRBJ2-1; D gene: -; clone size: few; CDR3 protein: CASSLGGVLNEQFF; CDR3 DNA: TGCGCCAGCAGCTTGGGAGGGGTCCTTAATGAGCAGTTCTTC
CDR3 length: 12; V gene: TRBV6-6; J gene: TRBJ2-7; D gene: TRBD2; clone size: many; CDR3 protein: CASSGTKDEQYF; CDR3 DNA: TGTGCCAGCAGTGGGACTAAGGACGAGCAGTACTTC
CDR3 length: 16; V gene: TRBV7-9; J gene: TRBJ1-3; D gene: TRBD1; clone size: -; CDR3 protein: CASSIGTGDSGNTIYF; CDR3 DNA: TGTGCCAGCAGCATCGGGACAGGTGATTCTGGAAACACCATATATTTT
CDR3 length: 14; V gene: TRBV12-3/TRBV12-4; J gene: TRBJ1-1; D gene: -; clone size: few; CDR3 protein: CASSLEVLNTEAFF; CDR3 DNA: TGTGCCAGCAGTTTGGAGGTATTGAACACTGAAGCTTTCTTT
CDR3 length: 18; V gene: TRBV4-3; J gene: TRBJ1-2; D gene: TRBD1; clone size: -; CDR3 protein: CASSQTGTGEFFNHGYTF; CDR3 DNA: TGCGCCAGCAGCCAGACCGGGACAGGGGAATTTTTTAACCATGGCTACACCTTC
CDR3 length: 16; V gene: TRBV12-3/TRBV12-4; J gene: TRBJ2-1; D gene: TRBD2; clone size: -; CDR3 protein: CASNLVAGGVGDEQFF; CDR3 DNA: TGTGCCAGCAATTTAGTAGCGGGGGGCGTGGGTGATGAGCAGTTCTTC
CDR3 length: 14; V gene: TRBV12-3/TRBV12-4; J gene: TRBJ1-2; D gene: -; clone size: few; CDR3 protein: CASSLDQDAYGYTF; CDR3 DNA: TGTGCCAGCAGTTTAGACCAGGATGCCTATGGCTACACCTTC